Included here is one TCR beta chain sequence, with context. Its cognate antigen is unknown. These data originate in a study of T cell repertoires in cytomegalovirus infection. Looking at the study overall: Public signatures in TCR beta pointed to CMV infection and matching HLA type.

MiXCR, applied by TCRdb to the reads, yields one record per CDR3 protein. This table holds some 940,000 distinct CDR3 sequences, under 40% found once. The germline V gene has CDR1 SGDLS and CDR2 YYNGEE. V was pared by 0 bases and J by 7 bases, with 4 bases of the junction left unmatched. The CDR3 is made up of 14 amino acids. The receptor was isolated from a human donor in good health (CMV status not recorded). Some clones in this sample may be carry-over from other donors' samples. V gene TRBV9 combines with J gene TRBJ2-1; TRBD1 matches at 7 bases. Sequencing was performed on cultured CD8+ T cells from PBMCs, taken from culture after CMV antigen stimulation. CDR3 bases: TGTGCCAGCAGCGTAGTGACAGGGAATAATGAGCAGTTCTTC. This sequence encodes CASSVVTGNNEQFF. Full variable domain (remainder filled in from reference TRBV9 and TRBJ2-1): DSGVTQTPKHLITATGQRVTLRCSPRSGDLSVYWYQQSLDQGLQFLIQYYNGEERAKGNILERFSAQQFPDLHSELNLSSLELGDSALYFCASSVVTGNNEQFFGPGTRLTVL.